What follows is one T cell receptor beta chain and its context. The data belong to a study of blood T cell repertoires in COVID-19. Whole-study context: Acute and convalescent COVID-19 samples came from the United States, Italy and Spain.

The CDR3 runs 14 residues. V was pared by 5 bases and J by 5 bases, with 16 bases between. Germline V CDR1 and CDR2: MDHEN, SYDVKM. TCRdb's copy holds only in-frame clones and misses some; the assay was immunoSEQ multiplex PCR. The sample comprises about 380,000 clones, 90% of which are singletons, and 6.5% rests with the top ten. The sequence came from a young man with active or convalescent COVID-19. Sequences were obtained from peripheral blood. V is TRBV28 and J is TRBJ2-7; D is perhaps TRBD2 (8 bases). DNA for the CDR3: TGTGCCAGCAGTCTCGGGAGGGGGCACAACGAGCAGTACTTC. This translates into CASSLGRGHNEQYF. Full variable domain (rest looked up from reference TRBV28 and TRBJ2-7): DVKVTQSSRYLVKRTGEKVFLECVQDMDHENMFWYRQDPGLGLRLIYFSYDVKMKEKGDIPEGYSVSREKKERFSLILESASTNQTSMYLCASSLGRGHNEQYFGPGTRLTVT.